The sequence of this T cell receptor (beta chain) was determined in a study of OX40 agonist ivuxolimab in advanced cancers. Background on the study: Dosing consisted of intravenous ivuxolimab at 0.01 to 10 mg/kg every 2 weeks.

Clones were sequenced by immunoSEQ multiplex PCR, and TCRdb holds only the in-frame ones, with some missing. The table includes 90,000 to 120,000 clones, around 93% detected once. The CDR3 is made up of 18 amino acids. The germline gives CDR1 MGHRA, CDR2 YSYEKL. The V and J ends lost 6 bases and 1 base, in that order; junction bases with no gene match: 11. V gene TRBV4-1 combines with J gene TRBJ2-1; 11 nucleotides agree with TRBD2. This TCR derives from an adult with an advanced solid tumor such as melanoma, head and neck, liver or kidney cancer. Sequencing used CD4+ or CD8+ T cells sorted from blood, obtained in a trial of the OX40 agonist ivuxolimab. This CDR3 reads CASSRGLAEGPSYNEQFF. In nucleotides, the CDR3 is TGCGCCAGCAGTCGGGGACTAGCGGAGGGCCCTTCCTACAATGAGCAGTTCTTC.